Sequencing of this TCR beta chain was carried out in a study of beta chain features in type 1 diabetes. Expressed TCRB transcripts were sequenced after all isolated RNA was converted to cDNA. Profiling relied on immunoSEQ multiplex PCR, and the TCRdb table lists in-frame clones only, not all of them. The data hold about 200,000 clones, with approximately 11% observed a single time. This CDR3 region has 12 residues. Germline lookup yields CDR1 KGHSH and CDR2 LQKENI. Trimming shortened V by 6 bases and J by 7 bases, and 13 bases separated the two germline ends. V gene TRBV18 combines with J gene TRBJ2-7; maybe TRBD2 (5 bases). The receptor comes from a man younger than 35 in good health. Sequencing was carried out using central memory CD4+ T cells from blood. CDR3: CASSRAGGEQYF. Here the CDR3 DNA reads TGTGCCAGCTCTAGGGCCGGCGGGGAGCAGTACTTC.